These 21 T cell receptor beta chains were all obtained from the same sample, sequenced in a study of T cell responses to AZD1222 COVID-19 vaccine. The protocol was immunoSEQ multiplex PCR, while the TCRdb copy is restricted to in-frame clones and leaves out a portion. The sample includes approximately 130,000 clones, roughly 89% of them seen just once. The specimen was peripheral blood, collected 28 days after the second AZD1222 dose. These receptors were taken from an adult who received the AZD1222 COVID-19 vaccine.

V and J are TRBV28 and TRBJ1-2; D is unresolved. The CDR3 contains 13 residues. In germline, CDR1 is MDHEN, CDR2 SYDVKM. V lost 6 bases and J lost 9, with 17 bases in between. This CDR3 reads CASSPPWDYSYTF. The DNA of the CDR3 is TGTGCCAGCAGCCCCCCCTGGGATTATAGCTACACCTTC.

The genes are TRBV9 and TRBJ2-2, with TRBD1 identical over 11 bases. The CDR3 consists of 15 residues. CDR1 is SGDLS, CDR2 YYNGEE, per germline. Unmatched junction bases numbered 5, after V lost 4 bases and J lost 6 bases. The CDR3 region has the DNA TGTGCCAGCAGCTGGGACAGGGGGGTTTCCGGGGAGCTGTTTTTT. The encoded protein is CASSWDRGVSGELFF.

The V call is TRBV7-2, the J call TRBJ2-4; 8 positions match TRBD2. The CDR3 consists of 15 residues. The junction had 7 bases not matched to a gene; V was cut back by 3 bases and J by 6 bases. Germline-derived CDR1 and CDR2 are SGHTA and FQGNSA. The CDR3 protein is CASSFSGLAGNIQYF. The CDR3 coding sequence is TGTGCCAGCAGCTTTAGTGGCCTAGCGGGAAACATTCAGTACTTC.

The chain employs TRBV7-2 and TRBJ2-5; the D is unclear. The length of the CDR3 is 12 residues. V was shortened by 1 base and J by 7 bases, with 7 bases between the two germline ends. Germline assignment: CDR1 SGHTA and CDR2 FQGNSA. This CDR3 is CASSLDPVTQYF. In DNA, the CDR3 is TGTGCCAGCAGCTTAGACCCCGTGACCCAGTACTTC.

This chain uses TRBV10-2 with TRBJ1-6; D unclear. This CDR3 contains 12 residues. Per the germline V gene, CDR1 is WSHSY and CDR2 is SAAADI. Trimming removed 3 bases from V and 7 bases from J, with 4 bases in between. The CDR3 DNA sequence: TGCGCCAGCAGTGATTGGAATTCACCCCTCCACTTT. Amino acid sequence: CASSDWNSPLHF.

This rearrangement joins TRBV3-1 (or the pseudogene TRBV3-2) to TRBJ1-3; D is unclear. Germline loops: CDR1 LGHDT, CDR2 YNNKEL (reference sequence). The length of the CDR3 is 14 residues. The germline V and J ends were trimmed by 4 bases and 1 base, with 8 bases remaining between them. The CDR3 nucleotides read TGTGCCAGCAGCCTATATATTTCTGGAAACACCATATATTTT. Protein product: CASSLYISGNTIYF.

V usage is TRBV7-3 and J usage is TRBJ2-2; D is unclear. CDR1 is SGHTA and CDR2 is FQGTGA in the germline V gene. This CDR3 contains 14 residues. Trimming cost V 5 bases and J 2 bases, with 9 bases left between them. The CDR3 sequence is CASSPRINTGELFF. The CDR3 coding sequence is TGTGCCAGCAGCCCTAGGATAAACACCGGGGAGCTGTTTTTT.

This sequence joins TRBV24-1 and TRBJ2-2; weak D call: TRBD2 (6 bases). The length of the CDR3 is 15 residues. CDR1 is KGHDR and CDR2 is SFDVKD in the germline V gene. The V end lost 4 bases, the J end lost 4 bases, and 12 bases lay between the germline ends. For the CDR3, the DNA is TGTGCCACCAGTGACCACGGGACTGTCACCGGGGAGCTGTTTTTT. It codes for CATSDHGTVTGELFF.

The V call is TRBV27, the J call TRBJ1-2; 7 positions match TRBD1. The CDR3 is 15 residues long. Germline CDR1 is MNHEY and CDR2 is SMNVEV (reference sequence). J gave up 5 bases and V 5 bases, and 11 bases lay outside the gene matches. CDR3 sequence: CASSTTWDSRYGYTF. The CDR3 bases are TGTGCCAGCAGTACCACCTGGGACAGCCGGTATGGCTACACCTTC.

The chain combines TRBV11-3 with TRBJ1-6; a weak D match, TRBD1 (6 bases). Looked up from germline, CDR1 is SGHNT and CDR2 is YENEEA. This CDR3 is built from 14 residues. V was clipped by 3 bases and J by 7 bases, with 10 bases between them. This CDR3 reads CASSFRGDNSPLHF. CDR3 nucleotides: TGTGCCAGCAGCTTCAGGGGAGACAATTCACCCCTCCACTTT.

V and J are TRBV14 and TRBJ1-1; D is unclear. The CDR3 has 14 amino acids. Trimming pared 4 bases from V and 0 bases from J, leaving 9 bases between. In germline, CDR1 is SGHDN, CDR2 FVKESK. DNA for the CDR3: TGTGCCAGCAGCCTTAGTTTAATGAACACTGAAGCTTTCTTT. This sequence encodes CASSLSLMNTEAFF.

The rearrangement links TRBV30 to TRBJ1-5; unclear D gene. CDR3 length: 16 amino acids. The germline V gene has CDR1 GTSNPN and CDR2 SVGIG (reference sequence). The V gene lost 3 bases and the J gene lost 2 bases, with 17 bases spanning the gap. This CDR3 reads CAWSEPPRAGNQPQHF. CDR3 DNA sequence: TGTGCCTGGAGCGAACCCCCGAGGGCCGGCAATCAGCCCCAGCATTTT.

The V and J genes are TRBV4-3 and TRBJ2-7; TRBD2 agrees at 10 bases. The CDR3 contains 15 residues. Germline CDR1 reads LGHNA; CDR2 reads YSLEER. V gave up 3 bases and J gave up 2 bases; unmatched junction bases: 4. CDR3 in amino acids: CASSQSLAGAYEQYF. CDR3 DNA: TGCGCCAGCAGCCAGAGTCTAGCGGGGGCCTACGAGCAGTACTTC.

This clone has just a few counts. An end of the junction differs from the germline gene, which may be a read error. The genes are TRBV6-2 or TRBV6-3 and TRBJ2-5; 11 nucleotides agree with TRBD2. CDR1 MNHEY and CDR2 SVGEGT come from the germline V gene. This CDR3 comprises 14 residues. The DNA for the CDR3 is TGTGCCAGCAGCGGGACTAGCGGCCAAGGGACCCAGTACTTC. Residues: CASSGTSGQGTQYF.

The chain has TRBV28 and TRBJ1-2; no reliable D call. Trimming took off 2 bases at V and 6 bases at J, with 10 bases between the two ends. CDR1 MDHEN and CDR2 SYDVKM come from the germline V gene. There are 13 residues in the CDR3. The CDR3 reads CASSLQQVDGYTF. As DNA, the CDR3 is TGTGCCAGCAGTTTACAGCAAGTAGATGGCTACACCTTC.

V usage is TRBV5-1 and J usage is TRBJ1-1; 7 nucleotides match TRBD1. Germline CDR1 and CDR2: SGHRS and YFSETQ. V trimming: 4 bases; J trimming: 5 bases; junction bases outside the gene matches: 5. CDR3 length: 13 amino acids. As DNA, the CDR3 is TGCGCCAGCAGCGGAACGACAGGGACTGAAGCTTTCTTT. Translating gives CASSGTTGTEAFF.

The chain has TRBV5-1 and TRBJ1-3; 8 bases align to TRBD1. CDR1 SGHRS and CDR2 YFSETQ come from the germline V gene. V trimming: 0 bases; J trimming: 2 bases; junction bases outside the gene matches: 4. This CDR3 spans 16 amino acids. CDR3 protein: CASSLAARGPGNTIYF. In DNA form, the CDR3 reads TGCGCCAGCAGCTTGGCGGCCAGGGGGCCTGGAAACACCATATATTTT.

V gene TRBV11-2 combines with J gene TRBJ2-1; the match to TRBD2 covers 9 bases. This CDR3 spans 16 amino acids. Germline V gene lookup returns CDR1 SGHAT and CDR2 FQNNGV. Trimming took 4 bases from V and 1 from J; bases not matched to a gene: 5. CDR3 residues: CASSSTAGGSYNEQFF. CDR3 bases: TGTGCCAGCAGCTCCACAGCGGGGGGATCCTACAATGAGCAGTTCTTC.

The genes are TRBV7-2 and TRBJ2-5, with 13 bases that match TRBD2. Germline V gene lookup returns CDR1 SGHTA and CDR2 FQGNSA. With V trimmed by 5 bases and J by 4 bases, 10 bases remained unmatched. The CDR3 extends over 17 amino acids. The CDR3 spells CASSRGLAGVQGETQYF. CDR3 nucleotides: TGTGCCAGCAGCCGCGGACTAGCGGGGGTGCAGGGAGAGACCCAGTACTTC.

In this sample, this clone turned up a few times. This chain links TRBV18 with TRBJ2-7; no reliable D call. This CDR3 is built from 16 residues. Trimming stripped 0 bases from V and 0 bases from J, with 12 bases between. Germline CDR1 KGHSH, CDR2 LQKENI. The CDR3 DNA follows: TGTGCCAGCTCACCACCCAAAGATGGGATCTCCTACGAGCAGTACTTC. Translated, it gives CASSPPKDGISYEQYF. Full variable domain (rest looked up from reference TRBV18 and TRBJ2-7): NAGVMQNPRHLVRRRGQEARLRCSPMKGHSHVYWYRQLPEEGLKFMVYLQKENIIDESGMPKERFSAEFPKEGPSILRIQQVVRGDSAAYFCASSPPKDGISYEQYFGPGTRLTVT.

V usage is TRBV29-1 and J usage is TRBJ2-3; 7 bases are a match to TRBD1. The J segment lost 1 base and the V segment lost 7 bases, leaving 8 bases of the junction unmatched. The CDR3 runs 14 residues. Germline V gene data show CDR1 as SQVTM and CDR2 as ANQGSEA. CDR3: CSARSGTGTDTQYF. CDR3 DNA sequence: TGCAGCGCACGTTCCGGGACAGGCACAGATACGCAGTATTTT.